The rows below give T cell receptor beta chains drawn from one sample of a study of CD8 T cells in ankylosing spondylitis. TCRdb fed the 5' RACE reads into MiXCR, producing one record per CDR3 protein. The top ten clones hold 0.51% of a sample with 700,000 to 1,000,000 distinct CDR3 sequences, approximately 12% of them seen once. What was sequenced was blood, either unsorted or a sorted T cell fraction (not recorded which). These receptors were obtained from a male donor with ankylosing spondylitis. The CDR3 runs from the conserved cysteine through the conserved F or W. Each record gives: J gene, CDR3 length, V gene, D gene, clone size, CDR3 DNA, CDR3 protein. The D gene is left open where the match is weak. Not all rows give a size; the values are once, few, many and, for expanded clones, a class.

J gene: TRBJ1-2; CDR3 length: 15; V gene: TRBV7-3; D gene: NA; clone size: NA; CDR3 DNA: TGTGCCAGCAGCCCAATCCCACTGTGGGTCAATGGCTACACCTTC; CDR3 protein: CASSPIPLWVNGYTF
J gene: TRBJ2-2; CDR3 length: 16; V gene: TRBV5-1; D gene: NA; clone size: few; CDR3 DNA: TGCGCCAGCAGTATGGGGGCGGGACAGTCCACCGGGGAGCTGTTTTTT; CDR3 protein: CASSMGAGQSTGELFF
J gene: TRBJ2-5; CDR3 length: 15; V gene: TRBV5-1; D gene: TRBD1; clone size: NA; CDR3 DNA: TGCGCCAGCAGCTCGCTTGGGACAGGGCAAGAGACCCAGTACTTC; CDR3 protein: CASSSLGTGQETQYF
J gene: TRBJ1-2; CDR3 length: 13; V gene: TRBV28; D gene: NA; clone size: NA; CDR3 DNA: TGTGCCAGCAGTTCGTCCATGAACTATGGCTACACCTTC; CDR3 protein: CASSSSMNYGYTF
J gene: TRBJ1-1; CDR3 length: 15; V gene: TRBV5-6; D gene: NA; clone size: NA; CDR3 DNA: TGTGCCAGCAGCTACCTCGGAGAGGTGATAACTGAAGCTTTCTTT; CDR3 protein: CASSYLGEVITEAFF
J gene: TRBJ2-3; CDR3 length: 15; V gene: TRBV29-1; D gene: TRBD2; clone size: many; CDR3 DNA: TGCAGCGTTGTACCTAGCGGGAGAGCCACAGATACGCAGTATTTT; CDR3 protein: CSVVPSGRATDTQYF
J gene: TRBJ1-2; CDR3 length: 15; V gene: TRBV5-1; D gene: NA; clone size: few; CDR3 DNA: TGCGCCAGCAGCTTAGAGGGTTTCGGGGGTTATGGCTACACCTTC; CDR3 protein: CASSLEGFGGYGYTF
J gene: TRBJ1-2; CDR3 length: 16; V gene: TRBV6-1; D gene: TRBD1; clone size: few; CDR3 DNA: TGTGCCAGCAGAGGCGGGACAGGGGATCGAAACTATGGCTACACCTTC; CDR3 protein: CASRGGTGDRNYGYTF
J gene: TRBJ1-1; CDR3 length: 13; V gene: TRBV29-1; D gene: TRBD1; clone size: NA; CDR3 DNA: TGCAGCGCTACGGACAGGATTGGAACTGAAGCTTTCTTT; CDR3 protein: CSATDRIGTEAFF
J gene: TRBJ2-1; CDR3 length: 16; V gene: TRBV5-5; D gene: TRBD2; clone size: NA; CDR3 DNA: TGTGCCAGCAGCTTACTAGCGGGAGAGTTCTACAATGAGCAGTTCTTC; CDR3 protein: CASSLLAGEFYNEQFF
J gene: TRBJ1-1; CDR3 length: 15; V gene: TRBV18; D gene: NA; clone size: many; CDR3 DNA: TGTGCCAGCTCACCAAATTCGGTCCAGAACACTGAAGCTTTCTTT; CDR3 protein: CASSPNSVQNTEAFF
J gene: TRBJ2-5; CDR3 length: 16; V gene: TRBV5-1; D gene: NA; clone size: NA; CDR3 DNA: TGCGCCAGCAGCTTGCGTAGGGGGATGATCGCGGAGACCCAGTACTTC; CDR3 protein: CASSLRRGMIAETQYF
J gene: TRBJ1-1; CDR3 length: 14; V gene: TRBV20-1; D gene: NA; clone size: NA; CDR3 DNA: TGCAGTGCTAGAGTGTGGGATCGGAGCACTGAAGCTTTCTTT; CDR3 protein: CSARVWDRSTEAFF
J gene: TRBJ2-2; CDR3 length: 19; V gene: TRBV28; D gene: TRBD2; clone size: NA; CDR3 DNA: TGTGCCAGCAGTTTAAGGAAGGGCGGGAGCGCCACTCCCCCCGGGGAGCTGTTTTTT; CDR3 protein: CASSLRKGGSATPPGELFF